The present TCR beta chain was sequenced within a study of T cell changes during pregnancy in multiple sclerosis. This CDR3 is 14 amino acids long. Germline CDR1 SGHTA, CDR2 FQGNSA. Deletions cut 5 bases from V and 7 bases from J, with 15 bases between. Only in-frame clones appear in the TCRdb table, and some are missing; sequencing was by immunoSEQ multiplex PCR. Of about 70,000 clones in the sample, about 93% were seen once. This sequence was found in a female donor with multiple sclerosis, enrolled in a pregnancy study. This chain links TRBV7-2 with TRBJ1-3; D is perhaps TRBD1 (6 bases). The specimen was CD4+ T cells from peripheral blood mononuclear cells, collected after pregnancy. The CDR3 DNA reads as TGTGCCAGCAGCAAGTCCCCAGGGGAGAACACCATATATTTT. Translating it yields CASSKSPGENTIYF.